The rows below give T cell receptor beta chains drawn from one sample of a study of OX40 agonist ivuxolimab in advanced cancers. Assay: immunoSEQ multiplex PCR; the TCRdb copy retains only in-frame clones and omits some. The sample contains 65,000 to 80,000 clones, 80% to 95% of which appear only once. The source material was CD4+ or CD8+ T cells sorted from blood, sampled in a trial of the OX40 agonist ivuxolimab. The receptors derive from an adult with an advanced solid tumor such as melanoma, head and neck, liver or kidney cancer. Both conserved end residues are part of each CDR3. The D gene is left open where the match is weak. Clone size is given for some rows only: seen once, a few or many times, or a class if the clone is expanded.

d_call	v_call	cdr3_length	clone_size	j_call	cdr3_aa	cdr3_nt
NA	TRBV7-6	12	NA	TRBJ2-7	CASSPTGGEQYF	TGTGCCAGCAGCCCGACAGGAGGGGAGCAGTACTTC
TRBD2	TRBV9	14	NA	TRBJ2-1	CASSHRGGYNEQFF	TGTGCCAGCAGCCACCGCGGGGGATACAATGAGCAGTTCTTC
NA	TRBV30	14	NA	TRBJ2-5	CAWSVRQFQETQYF	TGTGCCTGGAGTGTACGGCAGTTCCAAGAGACCCAGTACTTC
NA	TRBV27	12	NA	TRBJ2-3	CASPAGTDTQYF	TGTGCCAGCCCGGCTGGTACAGATACGCAGTATTTT
NA	TRBV29-1	15	NA	TRBJ2-7	CSVLHNSRVPYEQYF	TGCAGCGTCCTCCATAATTCTAGGGTACCCTACGAGCAGTACTTC
TRBD2	TRBV15	16	NA	TRBJ2-1	CATSRDYGGAYNEQFF	TGTGCCACCAGCAGAGATTACGGGGGGGCCTACAATGAGCAGTTCTTC
TRBD1	TRBV5-1	16	NA	TRBJ2-7	CASSLGQGLRSYEQYF	TGCGCCAGCAGCTTGGGACAGGGTCTGCGCTCCTACGAGCAGTACTTC
TRBD1	TRBV5-4	15	NA	TRBJ2-2	CASRDRGRESGELFF	TGTGCCAGCAGGGACAGGGGGCGGGAGTCCGGGGAGCTGTTTTTT
NA	TRBV7-9	13	NA	TRBJ1-1	CASSTGGNTEAFF	TGTGCCAGCAGCACGGGGGGGAACACTGAAGCTTTCTTT
TRBD1	TRBV5-1	16	NA	TRBJ2-1	CASLTFPGTANNEQFF	TGCGCCAGCCTCACTTTCCCCGGGACAGCAAACAATGAGCAGTTCTTC
NA	TRBV6-5	14	NA	TRBJ1-2	CASGSLSTSDGYTF	TGTGCCAGCGGGTCCCTGTCGACTTCTGATGGCTACACCTTC
NA	TRBV9	18	NA	TRBJ2-2	CASSVGGSSGLMGGELFF	TGTGCCAGCAGCGTAGGGGGTAGCTCTGGTTTAATGGGCGGGGAGCTGTTTTTT
NA	TRBV5-5	14	once	TRBJ2-7	CASSPGEGAREQYF	TGTGCCAGCAGCCCCGGGGAGGGGGCGAGGGAGCAGTACTTC
NA	TRBV19	13	few	TRBJ1-1	CASKDLMNTEAFF	TGTGCCAGTAAGGACCTGATGAACACTGAAGCTTTCTTT
TRBD1	TRBV7-8	16	NA	TRBJ1-2	CASSLIPGQEGISYTF	TGTGCCAGCAGCTTGATCCCTGGACAGGAGGGGATTAGCTACACCTTC
TRBD1	TRBV27	15	NA	TRBJ2-7	CASSSAAGGTYEQYF	TGTGCCAGCAGTTCGGCCGCAGGGGGAACCTACGAGCAGTACTTC
NA	TRBV4-1	15	NA	TRBJ1-1	CASSQEQGLNTEAFF	TGCGCCAGCAGCCAGGAACAGGGACTGAACACTGAAGCTTTCTTT
TRBD1	TRBV29-1	13	NA	TRBJ1-1	CSAPTGGITEAFF	TGCAGCGCCCCGACAGGGGGAATCACTGAAGCTTTCTTT
NA	TRBV4-1	16	NA	TRBJ1-1	CASSQEGGLANTEAFF	TGCGCCAGCAGCCAAGAAGGAGGACTGGCGAACACTGAAGCTTTCTTT
NA	TRBV7-4	14	NA	TRBJ1-1	CASSFDQVNTEAFF	TGTGCCAGCAGCTTTGATCAGGTGAACACTGAAGCTTTCTTT
NA	TRBV7-6	13	NA	TRBJ2-7	CASSLESSYEQYF	TGTGCCAGCAGCTTAGAAAGTTCCTACGAGCAGTACTTC
NA	TRBV9	13	NA	TRBJ2-3	CASSPTGTDTQYF	TGTGCCAGCAGCCCGACGGGCACAGATACGCAGTATTTT
TRBD1	TRBV27	12	few	TRBJ1-2	CASRETGIGYTF	TGTGCCAGCAGAGAGACAGGGATCGGCTACACCTTC
NA	TRBV4-1	14	NA	TRBJ2-7	CASSQAGQVDEQYF	TGCGCCAGCAGCCAAGCAGGGCAGGTGGACGAGCAGTACTTC
TRBD1	TRBV11-2	19	NA	TRBJ1-1	CASSLDLGTGGARNTEAFF	TGTGCCAGCAGCTTAGATCTAGGGACAGGGGGCGCCAGGAACACTGAAGCTTTCTTT
NA	TRBV10-3	15	NA	TRBJ1-1	CAAAPGDQLYTEAFF	TGTGCCGCGGCCCCGGGGGATCAGTTGTACACTGAAGCTTTCTTT
TRBD1	TRBV5-6	14	NA	TRBJ2-7	CASSDGTGSYEQYF	TGTGCCAGCAGCGATGGGACAGGGTCCTACGAGCAGTACTTC
NA	TRBV27	14	NA	TRBJ2-6	CASSEISGANVLTF	TGTGCCAGCAGTGAGATATCTGGGGCCAACGTCCTGACTTTC
NA	TRBV9	14	NA	TRBJ1-4	CASSADSLNEKLFF	TGTGCCAGCAGCGCTGACAGCCTTAATGAAAAACTGTTTTTT
NA	TRBV4-2	15	NA	TRBJ1-1	CASSQVPGGYTEAFF	TGTGCCAGCAGCCAAGTACCGGGGGGGTACACTGAAGCTTTCTTT
NA	TRBV9	16	NA	TRBJ1-1	CASTPTGALVNTEAFF	TGTGCCAGCACTCCAACCGGGGCACTCGTTAACACTGAAGCTTTCTTT
NA	TRBV7-3	19	NA	TRBJ2-3	CASSLATSPGLGGTDTQYF	TGTGCCAGCAGCTTAGCCACTAGCCCGGGCCTAGGGGGCACAGATACGCAGTATTTT
NA	TRBV29-1	13	NA	TRBJ2-2	CSVGAVNTGGLFF	TGCAGCGTTGGGGCGGTAAACACCGGGGGGCTGTTTTTT
TRBD1	TRBV5-1	13	NA	TRBJ1-1	CASSQGTAKGAFF	TGCGCCAGCAGCCAGGGGACAGCCAAGGGAGCTTTCTTT
NA	TRBV4-1	17	once	TRBJ2-1	CASSQPLRLESYNEQFF	TGCGCCAGCAGCCAACCCTTGCGGCTCGAGTCCTACAATGAGCAGTTCTTC
NA	TRBV27	15	NA	TRBJ2-7	CASSLDPGGSYEQYF	TGTGCCAGCAGCCTCGACCCCGGAGGGTCCTACGAGCAGTACTTC
TRBD1	TRBV6-4	14	many	TRBJ2-3	CASGGTGGADTQYF	TGTGCCAGCGGCGGGACAGGGGGCGCAGATACGCAGTATTTT
NA	TRBV25-1	11	NA	TRBJ2-1	CASTYGNEQFF	TGTGCCAGCACGTACGGGAATGAGCAGTTCTTC
TRBD1	TRBV5-3	21	NA	TRBJ2-7	CARSLDPAGTGRDRSYYEQYF	TGTGCCAGAAGCTTGGATCCCGCGGGGACAGGGAGGGATCGATCCTACTACGAGCAGTACTTC
NA	TRBV12-5	15	NA	TRBJ2-5	CASGLGQAKRETQYF	TGTGCTAGTGGTTTGGGACAGGCGAAGAGGGAGACCCAGTACTTC
NA	TRBV11-2	11	NA	TRBJ2-3	CASSLGDTQYF	TGTGCCAGCAGCTTAGGCGATACGCAGTATTTT
TRBD1	TRBV11-3	13	NA	TRBJ1-1	CASSPGTGTEAFF	TGTGCCAGCAGCCCCGGGACAGGGACTGAAGCTTTCTTT
TRBD1	TRBV11-1	14	NA	TRBJ2-5	CASSTPQGEETQYF	TGTGCCAGCAGCACTCCTCAGGGGGAAGAGACCCAGTACTTC
NA	TRBV10-3	13	NA	TRBJ1-1	CASKGKMNTEAFF	TGTGCCTCCAAGGGGAAAATGAACACTGAAGCTTTCTTT
NA	TRBV7-9	16	NA	TRBJ2-3	CASSSYSTENTDTQYF	TGTGCCAGCAGCTCCTACTCGACCGAGAACACAGATACGCAGTATTTT
NA	TRBV6-1	15	once	TRBJ1-2	CASSEYVTRGLGYTF	TGTGCCAGCAGTGAATACGTGACTCGGGGGCTTGGCTACACCTTC
TRBD2	TRBV6-5	14	NA	TRBJ2-1	CVSSSSGGGHEQFF	TGTGTCAGCAGTTCTAGCGGGGGAGGCCATGAGCAGTTCTTC
NA	TRBV29-1	11	NA	TRBJ1-2	CSVEGGGGYTF	TGCAGCGTTGAAGGGGGCGGGGGCTACACCTTC
TRBD2	TRBV7-9	15	NA	TRBJ2-7	CASSLPGTSDYEQYF	TGTGCCAGCAGCTTACCCGGGACTAGTGATTACGAGCAGTACTTC
NA	TRBV19	14	NA	TRBJ2-7	CASSIGAGRYEQYF	TGTGCCAGTAGTATAGGAGCTGGGCGGTACGAGCAGTACTTC
NA	TRBV6-1	15	NA	TRBJ1-1	CASSEERQGFTEAFF	TGTGCCAGCAGTGAAGAGAGGCAGGGGTTCACTGAAGCTTTCTTT
NA	TRBV7-6	14	once	TRBJ2-7	CASSSRDGYYEQYF	TGTGCCAGCAGCTCCCGGGACGGCTACTACGAGCAGTACTTC
TRBD1	TRBV6-4	15	NA	TRBJ2-1	CASSDGQGERNEQFF	TGTGCCAGCAGTGACGGACAGGGGGAGAGAAATGAGCAGTTCTTC
TRBD2	TRBV7-9	18	NA	TRBJ2-7	CASSLSGSGGFSSYEQYF	TGTGCCAGCAGCTTAAGTGGTAGCGGGGGGTTTAGCTCCTACGAGCAGTACTTC
NA	TRBV5-1	17	once	TRBJ2-7	CASSLATGPEHPYEQYF	TGCGCCAGCAGCTTGGCCACAGGGCCAGAACACCCATACGAGCAGTACTTC
TRBD1	TRBV2	15	NA	TRBJ2-2	CASSEGTGVAGELFF	TGTGCCAGCAGTGAAGGGACAGGGGTCGCCGGGGAGCTGTTTTTT
NA	TRBV7-9	16	NA	TRBJ1-2	CASSLGTAGGGNGYTF	TGTGCCAGCAGCTTAGGAACGGCAGGTGGCGGGAATGGCTACACCTTC
TRBD1	TRBV7-9	14	NA	TRBJ2-1	CASSGWTGEDEQFF	TGTGCCAGCAGCGGATGGACAGGGGAAGATGAGCAGTTCTTC
NA	TRBV18	14	few	TRBJ1-6	CASSPKGPDSPLHF	TGTGCCAGCTCACCTAAGGGGCCCGATTCACCCCTCCACTTT
NA	TRBV7-8	12	once	TRBJ2-2	CASSLGPGELFF	TGTGCCAGCAGCTTAGGCCCCGGGGAGCTGTTTTTT